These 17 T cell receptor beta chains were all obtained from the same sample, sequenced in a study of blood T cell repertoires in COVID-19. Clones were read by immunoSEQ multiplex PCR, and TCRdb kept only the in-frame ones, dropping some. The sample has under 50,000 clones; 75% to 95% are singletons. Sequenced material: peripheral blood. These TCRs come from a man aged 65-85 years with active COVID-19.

The CDR3 nucleotides read TGCGCCAGCAGCCAGGGGGGCATTATTATGAACACTGAAGCTTTCTTT. It encodes CASSQGGIIMNTEAFF. V and J are TRBV5-1 and TRBJ1-1, with 7 positions matching TRBD1. The CDR3 has 16 residues. V shed 4 bases and J 0 bases; nucleotides not matched to a gene: 9. The germline gives CDR1 SGHRS, CDR2 YFSETQ.

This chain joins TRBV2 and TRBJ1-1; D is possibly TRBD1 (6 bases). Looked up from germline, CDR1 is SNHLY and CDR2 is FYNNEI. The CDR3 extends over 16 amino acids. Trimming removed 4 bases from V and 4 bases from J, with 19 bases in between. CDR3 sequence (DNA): TGTGCCAGCAGTGGGACAGCGAAGTCAACAAGCACTGAAGCTTTCTTT. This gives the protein CASSGTAKSTSTEAFF.

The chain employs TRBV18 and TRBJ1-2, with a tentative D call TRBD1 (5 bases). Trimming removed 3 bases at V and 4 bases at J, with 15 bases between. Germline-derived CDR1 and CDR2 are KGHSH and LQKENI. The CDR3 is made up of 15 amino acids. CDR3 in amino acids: CASSPDAGPPYGYTF. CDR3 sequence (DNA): TGTGCCAGCTCACCCGATGCGGGGCCACCCTATGGCTACACCTTC.

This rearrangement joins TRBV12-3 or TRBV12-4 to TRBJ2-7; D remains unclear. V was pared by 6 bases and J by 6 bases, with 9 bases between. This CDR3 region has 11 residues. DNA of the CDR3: TGTGCCAGCAGCCAGCGAGGCGAGCAGTACTTC. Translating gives CASSQRGEQYF.

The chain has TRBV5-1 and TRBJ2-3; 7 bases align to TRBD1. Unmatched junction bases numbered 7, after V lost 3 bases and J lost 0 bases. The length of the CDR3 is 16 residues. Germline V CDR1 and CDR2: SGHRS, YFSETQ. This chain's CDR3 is CASSYSGTASTDTQYF. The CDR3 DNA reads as TGCGCCAGCAGCTACTCCGGGACAGCGAGCACAGATACGCAGTATTTT.

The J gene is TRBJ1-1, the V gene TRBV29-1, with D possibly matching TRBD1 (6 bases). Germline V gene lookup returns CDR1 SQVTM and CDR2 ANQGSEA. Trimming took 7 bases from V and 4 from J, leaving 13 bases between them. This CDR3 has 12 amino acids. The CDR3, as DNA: TGCAGCGGTAGACAGGTTACCACTGAAGCTTTCTTT. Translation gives CSGRQVTTEAFF. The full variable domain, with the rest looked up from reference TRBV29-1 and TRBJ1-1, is SAVISQKPSRDICQRGTSLTIQCQVDSQVTMMFWYRQQPGQSLTLIATANQGSEATYESGFVIDKFPISRPNLTFSTLTVSNMSPEDSSIYLCSGRQVTTEAFFGQGTRLTVV.

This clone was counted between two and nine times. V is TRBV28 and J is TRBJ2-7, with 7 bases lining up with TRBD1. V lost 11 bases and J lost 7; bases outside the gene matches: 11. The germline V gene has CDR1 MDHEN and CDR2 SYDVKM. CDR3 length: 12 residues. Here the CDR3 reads CAVAVGGKEQYF. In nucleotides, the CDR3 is TGTGCCGTAGCAGTAGGGGGCAAAGAGCAGTACTTC.

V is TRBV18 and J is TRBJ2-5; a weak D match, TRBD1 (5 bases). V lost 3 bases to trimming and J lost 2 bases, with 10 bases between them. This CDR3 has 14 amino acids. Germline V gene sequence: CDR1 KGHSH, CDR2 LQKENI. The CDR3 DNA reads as TGTGCCAGCTCACCTCAGGGTGGGCAAGAGACCCAGTACTTC. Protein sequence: CASSPQGGQETQYF.

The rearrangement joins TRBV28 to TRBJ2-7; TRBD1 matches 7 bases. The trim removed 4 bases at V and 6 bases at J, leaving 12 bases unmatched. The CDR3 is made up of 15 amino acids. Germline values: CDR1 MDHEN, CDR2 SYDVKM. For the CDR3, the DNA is TGTGCCAGCAGTTATTCTACAGGGGTCTCCGGCGAGCAGTACTTC. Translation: CASSYSTGVSGEQYF.

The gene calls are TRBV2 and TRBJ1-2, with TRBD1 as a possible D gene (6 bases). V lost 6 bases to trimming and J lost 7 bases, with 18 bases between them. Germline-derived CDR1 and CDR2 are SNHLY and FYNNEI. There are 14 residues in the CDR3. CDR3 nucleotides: TGTGCCAGCAGGGATGTCGACAGGCTGGGTGGCTACACCTTC. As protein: CASRDVDRLGGYTF.

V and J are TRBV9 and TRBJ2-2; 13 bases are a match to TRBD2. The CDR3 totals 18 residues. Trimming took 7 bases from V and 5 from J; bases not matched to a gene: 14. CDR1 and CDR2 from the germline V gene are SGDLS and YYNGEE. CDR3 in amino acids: CASGQGTSGTRGTGELFF. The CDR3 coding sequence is TGTGCCAGCGGACAAGGGACTAGCGGGACTCGGGGGACCGGGGAGCTGTTTTTT.

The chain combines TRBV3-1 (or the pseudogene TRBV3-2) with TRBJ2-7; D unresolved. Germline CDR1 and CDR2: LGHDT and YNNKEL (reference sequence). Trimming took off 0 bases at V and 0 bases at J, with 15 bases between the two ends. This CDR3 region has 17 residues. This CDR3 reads CASSQDVGLGPSYEQYF. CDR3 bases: TGTGCCAGCAGCCAAGATGTGGGTTTGGGCCCCTCCTACGAGCAGTACTTC.

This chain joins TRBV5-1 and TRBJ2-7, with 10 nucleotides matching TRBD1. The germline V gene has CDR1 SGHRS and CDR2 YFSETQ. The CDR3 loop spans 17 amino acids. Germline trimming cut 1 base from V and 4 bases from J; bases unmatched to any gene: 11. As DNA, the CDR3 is TGCGCCAGCAGCTTGAAAACCCCGGGACAGGGGAAGTACGAGCAGTACTTC. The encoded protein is CASSLKTPGQGKYEQYF.

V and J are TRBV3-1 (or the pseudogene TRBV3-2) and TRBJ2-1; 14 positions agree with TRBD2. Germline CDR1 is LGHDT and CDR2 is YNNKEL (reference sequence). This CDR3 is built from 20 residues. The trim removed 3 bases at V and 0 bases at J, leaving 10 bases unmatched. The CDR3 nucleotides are TGTGCCAGCAGCCAGTCCGGGACTAGCGGGGGCCCAAGCTCCTACAATGAGCAGTTCTTC. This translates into CASSQSGTSGGPSSYNEQFF.

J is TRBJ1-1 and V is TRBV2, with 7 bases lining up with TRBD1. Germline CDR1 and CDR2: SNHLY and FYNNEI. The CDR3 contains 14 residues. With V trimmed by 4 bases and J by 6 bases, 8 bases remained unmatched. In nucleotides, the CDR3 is TGTGCCAGCAGTGGGCAGGGGGGTTATCCTGAAGCTTTCTTT. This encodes CASSGQGGYPEAFF. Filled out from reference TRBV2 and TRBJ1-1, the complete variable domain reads EPEVTQTPSHQVTQMGQEVILRCVPISNHLYFYWYRQILGQKVEFLVSFYNNEISEKSEIFDDQFSVERPDGSNFTLKIRSTKLEDSAMYFCASSGQGGYPEAFFGQGTRLTVV.

CDR3: CASTHAGGGYGYTF. CDR3 coding DNA: TGTGCCAGCACCCATGCGGGGGGAGGCTATGGCTACACCTTC. This sequence joins TRBV5-4 and TRBJ1-2, with TRBD1 as a possible D gene (5 bases). CDR3 length equals 14 residues. V shed 6 bases and J shed 4 bases, with 16 bases lying between them. In germline, CDR1 is SGHNT, CDR2 YYREEE (reference sequence).

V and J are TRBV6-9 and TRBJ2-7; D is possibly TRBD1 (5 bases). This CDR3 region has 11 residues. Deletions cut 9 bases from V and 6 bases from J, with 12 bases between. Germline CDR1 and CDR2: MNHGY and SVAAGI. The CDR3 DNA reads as TGTGCCAGGAATTCAGGGTGCGAGCAGTACTTC. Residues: CARNSGCEQYF.